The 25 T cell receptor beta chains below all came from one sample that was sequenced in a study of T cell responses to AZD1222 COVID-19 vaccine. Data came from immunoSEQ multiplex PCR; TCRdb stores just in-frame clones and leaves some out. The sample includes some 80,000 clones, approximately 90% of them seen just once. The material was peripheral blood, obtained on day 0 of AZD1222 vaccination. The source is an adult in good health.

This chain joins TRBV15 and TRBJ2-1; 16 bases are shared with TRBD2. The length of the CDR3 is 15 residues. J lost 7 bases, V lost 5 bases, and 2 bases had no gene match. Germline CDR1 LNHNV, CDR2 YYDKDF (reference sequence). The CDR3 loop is CATSVGLAGGNEQFF. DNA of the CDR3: TGTGCCACCAGCGTGGGACTAGCGGGGGGGAATGAGCAGTTCTTC. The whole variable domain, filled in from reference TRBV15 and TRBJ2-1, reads DAMVIQNPRYQVTQFGKPVTLSCSQTLNHNVMYWYQQKSSQAPKLLFHYYDKDFNNEADTPDNFQSRRPNTSFCFLDIRSPGLGDTAMYLCATSVGLAGGNEQFFGPGTRLTVL.

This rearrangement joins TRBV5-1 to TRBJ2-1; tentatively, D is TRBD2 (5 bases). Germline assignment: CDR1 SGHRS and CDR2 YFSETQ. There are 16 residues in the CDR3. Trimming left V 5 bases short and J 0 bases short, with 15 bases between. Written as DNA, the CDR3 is TGCGCCAGCAGAAACCTCGTGGGGAGCTCCTACAATGAGCAGTTCTTC. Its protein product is CASRNLVGSSYNEQFF.

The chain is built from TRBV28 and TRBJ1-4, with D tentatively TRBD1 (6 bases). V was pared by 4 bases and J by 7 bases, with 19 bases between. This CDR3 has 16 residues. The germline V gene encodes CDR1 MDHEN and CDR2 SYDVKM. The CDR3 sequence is CASSSSKNRDIEKLFF. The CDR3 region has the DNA TGTGCCAGCAGTTCCTCAAAAAACAGGGATATTGAAAAACTGTTTTTT.

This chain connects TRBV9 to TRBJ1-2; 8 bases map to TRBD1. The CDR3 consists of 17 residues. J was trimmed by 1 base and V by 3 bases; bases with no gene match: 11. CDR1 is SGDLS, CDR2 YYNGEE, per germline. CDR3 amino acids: CASSAEWTGRGNYGYTF. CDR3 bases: TGTGCCAGCAGCGCCGAATGGACAGGGAGGGGTAACTATGGCTACACCTTC.

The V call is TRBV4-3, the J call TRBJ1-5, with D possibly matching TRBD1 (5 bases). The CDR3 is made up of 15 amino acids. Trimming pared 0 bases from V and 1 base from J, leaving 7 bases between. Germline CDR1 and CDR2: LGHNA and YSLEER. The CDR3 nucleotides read TGCGCCAGCAGCCAAGATCAGGGCAGCAATCAGCCCCAGCATTTT. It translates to CASSQDQGSNQPQHF.

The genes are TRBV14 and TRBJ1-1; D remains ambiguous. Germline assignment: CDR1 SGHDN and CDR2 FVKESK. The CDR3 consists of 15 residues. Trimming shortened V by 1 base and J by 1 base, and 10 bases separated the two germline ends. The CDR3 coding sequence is TGTGCCAGCAGCCAAGTCTCACGACAGAACACTGAAGCTTTCTTT. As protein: CASSQVSRQNTEAFF. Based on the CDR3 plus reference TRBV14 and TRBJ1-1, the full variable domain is EAGVTQFPSHSVIEKGQTVTLRCDPISGHDNLYWYRRVMGKEIKFLLHFVKESKQDESGMPNNRFLAERTGGTYSTLKVQPAELEDSGVYFCASSQVSRQNTEAFFGQGTRLTVV.

For the CDR3, the DNA is TGTGCCAGCAGCCAAACCAATTCAGGGGGTAACTATGGCTACACCTTC. Translated, it gives CASSQTNSGGNYGYTF. The V call is TRBV14, the J call TRBJ1-2; 7 positions match TRBD1. CDR3 length: 16 residues. Trimming at V came to 2 bases and at J to 1 base, leaving 7 bases not matched to a gene. Germline V lookup: CDR1 SGHDN, CDR2 FVKESK.

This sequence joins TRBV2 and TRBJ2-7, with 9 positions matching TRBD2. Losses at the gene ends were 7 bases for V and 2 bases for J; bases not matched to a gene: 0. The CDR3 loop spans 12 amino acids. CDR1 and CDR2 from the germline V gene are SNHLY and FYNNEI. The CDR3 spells CASTSGAYEQYF. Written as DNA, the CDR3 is TGTGCCAGCACTAGCGGGGCCTACGAGCAGTACTTC.

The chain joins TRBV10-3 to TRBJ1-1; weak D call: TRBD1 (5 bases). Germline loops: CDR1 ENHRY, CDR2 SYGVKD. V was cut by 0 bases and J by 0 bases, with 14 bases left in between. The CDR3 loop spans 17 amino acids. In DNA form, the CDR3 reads TGTGCCATCAGTGAGTCGCAAGGGGCCAGCTTGAACACTGAAGCTTTCTTT. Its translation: CAISESQGASLNTEAFF.

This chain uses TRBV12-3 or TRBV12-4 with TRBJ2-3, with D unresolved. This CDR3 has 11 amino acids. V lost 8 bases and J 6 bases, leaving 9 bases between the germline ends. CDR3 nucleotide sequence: TGTGCCAGCCTTGTTGGGGATACGCAGTATTTT. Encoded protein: CASLVGDTQYF.

Here the CDR3 DNA reads TGTGCCAGCAGTTCCACGGACACTAGCAATCAGCCCCAGCATTTT. Protein product: CASSSTDTSNQPQHF. V and J are TRBV6-6 and TRBJ1-5; perhaps TRBD1 as D (5 bases). The CDR3 totals 15 residues. Trimming removed 4 bases from V and 0 bases from J, with 10 bases in between. Germline CDR1 reads MNHNY; CDR2 reads SVGAGI (reference sequence).

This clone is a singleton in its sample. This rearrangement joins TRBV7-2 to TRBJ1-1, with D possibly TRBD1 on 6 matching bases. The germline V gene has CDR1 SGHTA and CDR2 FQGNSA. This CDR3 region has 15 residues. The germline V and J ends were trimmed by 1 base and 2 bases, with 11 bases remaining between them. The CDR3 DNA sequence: TGTGCCAGCAGCTTAGGGGGCAGGGGTAACACTGAAGCTTTCTTT. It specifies CASSLGGRGNTEAFF.

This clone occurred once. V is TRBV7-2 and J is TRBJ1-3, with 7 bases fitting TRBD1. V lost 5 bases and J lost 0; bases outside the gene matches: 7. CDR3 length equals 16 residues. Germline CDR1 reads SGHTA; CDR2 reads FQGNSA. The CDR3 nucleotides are TGTGCCAGCAGCCGGGACAGTAACCTCTCTGGAAACACCATATATTTT. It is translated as CASSRDSNLSGNTIYF.

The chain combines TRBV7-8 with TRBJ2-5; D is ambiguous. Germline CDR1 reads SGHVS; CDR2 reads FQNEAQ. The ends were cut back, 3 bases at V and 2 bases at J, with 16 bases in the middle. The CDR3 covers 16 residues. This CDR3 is CASSFKASSPQETQYF. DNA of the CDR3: TGTGCCAGCAGCTTTAAAGCATCTTCCCCTCAAGAGACCCAGTACTTC.

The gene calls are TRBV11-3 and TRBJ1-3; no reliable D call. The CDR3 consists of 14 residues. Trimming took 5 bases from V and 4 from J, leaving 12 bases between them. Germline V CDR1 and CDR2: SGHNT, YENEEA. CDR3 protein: CASSPEGRGNTIYF. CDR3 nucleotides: TGTGCCAGCAGCCCCGAGGGAAGAGGAAACACCATATATTTT.

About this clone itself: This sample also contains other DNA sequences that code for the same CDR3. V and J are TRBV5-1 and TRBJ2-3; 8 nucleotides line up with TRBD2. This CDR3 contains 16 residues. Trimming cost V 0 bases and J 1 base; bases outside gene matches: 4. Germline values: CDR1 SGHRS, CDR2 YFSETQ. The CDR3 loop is CASSLGGTSGTDTQYF. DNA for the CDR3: TGCGCCAGCAGCTTGGGTGGGACTAGTGGCACAGATACGCAGTATTTT. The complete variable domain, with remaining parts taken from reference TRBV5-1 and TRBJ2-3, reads KAGVTQTPRYLIKTRGQQVTLSCSPISGHRSVSWYQQTPGQGLQFLFEYFSETQRNKGNFPGRFSGRQFSNSRSEMNVSTLELGDSALYLCASSLGGTSGTDTQYFGPGTRLTVL.

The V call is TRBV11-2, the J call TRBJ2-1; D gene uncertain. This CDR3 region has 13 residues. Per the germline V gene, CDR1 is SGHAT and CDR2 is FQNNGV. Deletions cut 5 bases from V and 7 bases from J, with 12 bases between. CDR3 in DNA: TGTGCCAGCAGCCAACCTGTCCTGAATGAGCAGTTCTTC. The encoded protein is CASSQPVLNEQFF.

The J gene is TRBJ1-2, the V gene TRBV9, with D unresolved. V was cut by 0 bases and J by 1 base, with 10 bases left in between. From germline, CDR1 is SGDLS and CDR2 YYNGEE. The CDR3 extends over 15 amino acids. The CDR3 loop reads CASSVGESVNYGYTF. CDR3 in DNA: TGTGCCAGCAGCGTAGGGGAGTCCGTTAACTATGGCTACACCTTC.

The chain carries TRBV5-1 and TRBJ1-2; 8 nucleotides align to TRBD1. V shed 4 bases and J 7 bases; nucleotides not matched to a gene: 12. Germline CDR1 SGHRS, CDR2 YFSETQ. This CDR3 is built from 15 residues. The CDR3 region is CASSKDRAEVGGYTF. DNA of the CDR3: TGCGCCAGCAGCAAGGACAGGGCTGAAGTAGGTGGCTACACCTTC.

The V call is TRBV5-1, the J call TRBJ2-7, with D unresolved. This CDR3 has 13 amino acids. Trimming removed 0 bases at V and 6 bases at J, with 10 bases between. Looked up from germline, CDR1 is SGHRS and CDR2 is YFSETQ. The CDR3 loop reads CASSLVGQFEQYF. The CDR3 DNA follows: TGCGCCAGCAGCTTGGTGGGCCAATTCGAGCAGTACTTC.

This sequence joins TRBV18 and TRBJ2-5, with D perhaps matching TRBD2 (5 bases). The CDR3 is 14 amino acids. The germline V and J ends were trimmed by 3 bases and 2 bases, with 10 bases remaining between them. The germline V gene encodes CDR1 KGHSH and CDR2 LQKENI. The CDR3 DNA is TGTGCCAGCTCACCCAGCGGACCTCAAGAGACCCAGTACTTC. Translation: CASSPSGPQETQYF.

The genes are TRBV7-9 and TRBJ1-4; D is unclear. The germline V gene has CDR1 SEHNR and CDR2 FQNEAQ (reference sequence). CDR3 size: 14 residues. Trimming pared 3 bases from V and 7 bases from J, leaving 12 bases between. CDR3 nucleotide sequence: TGTGCCAGCAGCTTCGAAGGGTGGGGTGAAAAACTGTTTTTT. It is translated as CASSFEGWGEKLFF. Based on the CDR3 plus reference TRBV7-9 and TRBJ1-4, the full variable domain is DTGVSQNPRHKITKRGQNVTFRCDPISEHNRLYWYRQTLGQGPEFLTYFQNEAQLEKSRLLSDRFSAERPKGSFSTLEIQRTEQGDSAMYLCASSFEGWGEKLFFGSGTQLSVL.

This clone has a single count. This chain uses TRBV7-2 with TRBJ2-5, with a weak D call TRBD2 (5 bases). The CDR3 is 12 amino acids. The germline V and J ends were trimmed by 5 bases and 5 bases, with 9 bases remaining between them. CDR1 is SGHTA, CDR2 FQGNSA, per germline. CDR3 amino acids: CASSVSAETQYF. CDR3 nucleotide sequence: TGTGCCAGCAGCGTTAGCGCGGAGACCCAGTACTTC. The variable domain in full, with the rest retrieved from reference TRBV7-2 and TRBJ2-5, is GAGVSQSPSNKVTEKGKDVELRCDPISGHTALYWYRQSLGQGLEFLIYFQGNSAPDKSGLPSDRFSAERTGGSVSTLTIQRTQQEDSAVYLCASSVSAETQYFGPGTRLLVL.

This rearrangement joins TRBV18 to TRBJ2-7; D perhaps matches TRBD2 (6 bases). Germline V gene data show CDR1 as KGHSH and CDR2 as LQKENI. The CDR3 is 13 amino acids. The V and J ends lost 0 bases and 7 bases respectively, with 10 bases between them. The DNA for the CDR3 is TGTGCCAGCTCACCACCAGGGGCGGGAGAGCAGTACTTC. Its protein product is CASSPPGAGEQYF.

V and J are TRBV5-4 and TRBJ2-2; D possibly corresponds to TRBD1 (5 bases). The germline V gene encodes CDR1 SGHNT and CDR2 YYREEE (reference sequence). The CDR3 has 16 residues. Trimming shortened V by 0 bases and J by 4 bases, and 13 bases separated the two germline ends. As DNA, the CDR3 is TGTGCCAGCAGCTTGGAGGGGTGGGTTCCCACCGGGGAGCTGTTTTTT. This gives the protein CASSLEGWVPTGELFF.